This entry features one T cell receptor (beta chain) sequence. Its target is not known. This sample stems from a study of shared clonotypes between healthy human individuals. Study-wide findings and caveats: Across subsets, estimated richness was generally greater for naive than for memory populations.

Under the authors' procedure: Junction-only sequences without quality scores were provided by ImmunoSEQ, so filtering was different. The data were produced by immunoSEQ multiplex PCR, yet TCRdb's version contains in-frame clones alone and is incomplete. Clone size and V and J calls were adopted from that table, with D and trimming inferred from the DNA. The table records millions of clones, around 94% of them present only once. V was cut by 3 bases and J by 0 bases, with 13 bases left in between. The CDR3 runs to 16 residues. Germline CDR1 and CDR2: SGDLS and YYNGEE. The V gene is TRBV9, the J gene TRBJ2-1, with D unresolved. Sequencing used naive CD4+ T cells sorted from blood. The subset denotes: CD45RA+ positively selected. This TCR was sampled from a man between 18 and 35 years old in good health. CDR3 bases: TGTGCCAGCAGCGCCCTCCTGGGCGACTCCTACAATGAGCAGTTCTTC. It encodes CASSALLGDSYNEQFF.